A single sample is the source of the 32 T cell receptor beta chains below, sequenced in a study of PD-1 blockade in classical Hodgkin lymphoma. Sequencing was performed with immunoSEQ multiplex PCR; in TCRdb, only in-frame clones are kept and a portion is missing. Among 65,000 to 95,000 clones listed, about nine tenths were seen once. After autologous stem cell transplantation all patients relapsed, and prior brentuximab vedotin exposure differed between cohorts. This sample comprised peripheral blood mononuclear cells (PBMCs), obtained at baseline. These receptors originate from a human donor with classical Hodgkin lymphoma.

The rearrangement joins TRBV6-5 to TRBJ1-3; 9 nucleotides align to TRBD1. The length of the CDR3 is 15 residues. Germline V gives CDR1 MNHEY, CDR2 SVGAGI. Unmatched junction bases numbered 4, after V lost 5 bases and J lost 2 bases. The CDR3 nucleotides are TGTGCCAGCAGTCAGGACAGGGGAACTGGAAACACCATATATTTT. This translates into CASSQDRGTGNTIYF.

This clone was recorded only once. The chain links TRBV10-1 to TRBJ2-1; D is unresolved. The V gene's germline CDR1 is WNHNN and CDR2 SYGVQD (reference sequence). The V and J ends lost 8 bases and 0 bases respectively, with 8 bases between them. This CDR3 has 13 residues. Written as DNA, the CDR3 is TGCGCCAGCCAAGAGAGCTCCTACAATGAGCAGTTCTTC. Translating it yields CASQESSYNEQFF.

V gene TRBV29-1 combines with J gene TRBJ1-1, with 8 bases lining up with TRBD1. The V gene end was trimmed by 4 bases and the J gene end by 1 base; junction bases not matched to a gene: 5. The CDR3 has 14 amino acids. The germline V gene encodes CDR1 SQVTM and CDR2 ANQGSEA. The chain's CDR3 is CSVAPGGPNTEAFF. The CDR3 coding sequence is TGCAGCGTTGCCCCAGGGGGCCCGAACACTGAAGCTTTCTTT. Using reference TRBV29-1 and TRBJ1-1 for the parts outside the CDR3, the full variable domain is SAVISQKPSRDICQRGTSLTIQCQVDSQVTMMFWYRQQPGQSLTLIATANQGSEATYESGFVIDKFPISRPNLTFSTLTVSNMSPEDSSIYLCSVAPGGPNTEAFFGQGTRLTVV.

The rearrangement uses TRBV29-1 and TRBJ2-1; tentative D call: TRBD2 (6 bases). Germline-derived CDR1 and CDR2 are SQVTM and ANQGSEA. The CDR3 consists of 14 residues. The V gene lost 0 bases and the J gene lost 7 bases, with 13 bases spanning the gap. CDR3 amino acids: CSVEESGVGNEQFF. The CDR3 region has the DNA TGCAGCGTTGAAGAGTCGGGAGTTGGGAATGAGCAGTTCTTC.

CDR3: CASSWTAFYEQYF. CDR3 DNA: TGTGCCAGTAGTTGGACTGCGTTCTACGAGCAGTACTTC. The chain recombines TRBV19 with TRBJ2-7, with D perhaps TRBD2 (5 bases). Deletions cut 5 bases from V and 3 bases from J, with 11 bases between. The germline gives CDR1 LNHDA, CDR2 SQIVND (reference sequence). The CDR3 totals 13 residues.

This clone was found a few times. The chain links TRBV29-1 to TRBJ1-2; D uncertain. This CDR3 comprises 13 residues. Trimming cost V 7 bases and J 7 bases, with 19 bases left between them. Germline V gene lookup returns CDR1 SQVTM and CDR2 ANQGSEA. The CDR3 region is CSALEAGFGGYTF. In DNA, the CDR3 is TGCAGCGCCCTGGAGGCGGGGTTCGGTGGCTACACCTTC.

V gene TRBV4-3 combines with J gene TRBJ1-1, with a weak D call TRBD1 (5 bases). Germline-derived CDR1 and CDR2 are LGHNA and YSLEER. This CDR3 is built from 18 residues. Trimming removed 1 base from V and 5 bases from J, with 23 bases in between. The CDR3 protein is CASSQGTRHPTGMTEAFF. The CDR3 nucleotides read TGCGCCAGCAGCCAAGGCACCCGGCACCCAACAGGTATGACTGAAGCTTTCTTT.

The rearrangement joins TRBV30 to TRBJ2-5; D unresolved. The CDR3 has 14 amino acids. With 3 bases removed from V and 5 bases from J, the gap between germline ends came to 16 bases. Germline CDR1 GTSNPN, CDR2 SVGIG (reference sequence). The DNA for the CDR3 is TGTGCCTGGAGCCCCCTCGCTAGTGGGGAGACCCAGTACTTC. This codes for CAWSPLASGETQYF. The whole variable domain, filled in from reference TRBV30 and TRBJ2-5, reads SQTIHQWPATLVQPVGSPLSLECTVEGTSNPNLYWYRQAAGRGLQLLFYSVGIGQISSEVPQNLSASRPQDRQFILSSKKLLLSDSGFYLCAWSPLASGETQYFGPGTRLLVL.

J is TRBJ1-1 and V is TRBV10-3, with 8 bases that match TRBD1. CDR1 is ENHRY and CDR2 is SYGVKD in the germline V gene. The CDR3 consists of 19 residues. J lost 6 bases, V lost 0 bases, and 18 bases had no gene match. The CDR3 is CAISESYPGQGLGKSEAFF. As DNA, the CDR3 is TGTGCCATCAGTGAGTCGTACCCAGGACAGGGATTGGGTAAGTCTGAAGCTTTCTTT.

The J gene is TRBJ1-2, the V gene TRBV27; D possibly corresponds to TRBD1 (5 bases). The CDR3 sequence is 17 residues long. Germline loops: CDR1 MNHEY, CDR2 SMNVEV (reference sequence). V lost 5 bases, J lost 0 bases, and 19 bases lay in between. CDR3 sequence reads: CASSREGGTVTNYGYTF. The CDR3 coding sequence is TGTGCCAGCAGTAGAGAAGGCGGGACGGTTACTAACTATGGCTACACCTTC.

This clone occurred once. DNA of the CDR3: TGTGCCAGCAGGCAGGGATCTTCCTACGAGCAGTACTTC. It codes for CASRQGSSYEQYF. The chain links TRBV6-5 to TRBJ2-7; D may be TRBD1 (5 bases). The germline gives CDR1 MNHEY, CDR2 SVGAGI. This CDR3 comprises 13 residues. Trimming left V 6 bases short and J 1 base short, with 10 bases between.

The V gene is TRBV5-1, the J gene TRBJ2-3; D is undetermined. The length of the CDR3 is 15 residues. Germline V gene sequence: CDR1 SGHRS, CDR2 YFSETQ. Trimming cost V 4 bases and J 6 bases, with 18 bases left between them. The CDR3 bases are TGCGCCAGCAGCCCCTTCGGTCGGGTGGCTGATACGCAGTATTTT. It yields the protein CASSPFGRVADTQYF.

V is TRBV19 and J is TRBJ2-1, with 7 bases fitting TRBD2. The V and J ends lost 4 bases and 0 bases, in that order; junction bases with no gene match: 6. From germline, CDR1 is LNHDA and CDR2 SQIVND (reference sequence). The length of the CDR3 is 16 residues. Written as DNA, the CDR3 is TGTGCCAGTAGTAATTTGCGGGACTACTCCTACAATGAGCAGTTCTTC. Translation gives CASSNLRDYSYNEQFF. Drawing the rest from reference TRBV19 and TRBJ2-1, the complete variable domain is DGGITQSPKYLFRKEGQNVTLSCEQNLNHDAMYWYRQDPGQGLRLIYYSQIVNDFQKGDIAEGYSVSREKKESFPLTVTSAQKNPTAFYLCASSNLRDYSYNEQFFGPGTRLTVL.

The rearrangement links TRBV28 to TRBJ1-2; 8 bases map to TRBD1. The J segment lost 10 bases and the V segment lost 6 bases, leaving 13 bases of the junction unmatched. The CDR3 contains 14 residues. CDR1 is MDHEN, CDR2 SYDVKM, per germline. This CDR3 is CASREGGTGGFYTF. In DNA, the CDR3 is TGTGCCAGCAGGGAGGGGGGGACAGGAGGATTCTACACCTTC.

The rearrangement uses TRBV2 and TRBJ2-7; 9 bases agree with TRBD1. J gave up 2 bases and V 4 bases, and 6 bases lay outside the gene matches. Germline CDR1 and CDR2: SNHLY and FYNNEI. CDR3 length: 15 residues. CDR3 nucleotide sequence: TGTGCCAGCAGTGCAAGGACAGGGGCGCCCTACGAGCAGTACTTC. Its protein product is CASSARTGAPYEQYF.

The rearrangement links TRBV7-2 to TRBJ2-1, with 10 nucleotides matching TRBD2. The J segment lost 2 bases and the V segment lost 1 base, leaving 11 bases of the junction unmatched. The CDR3 has 19 residues. Germline V gives CDR1 SGHTA, CDR2 FQGNSA. The CDR3 is CASSLDNPLAGEPYNEQFF. For the CDR3, the DNA is TGTGCCAGCAGCTTAGATAACCCTCTAGCGGGGGAGCCCTACAATGAGCAGTTCTTC. Combining the CDR3 with reference TRBV7-2 and TRBJ2-1 gives the whole variable domain GAGVSQSPSNKVTEKGKDVELRCDPISGHTALYWYRQSLGQGLEFLIYFQGNSAPDKSGLPSDRFSAERTGGSVSTLTIQRTQQEDSAVYLCASSLDNPLAGEPYNEQFFGPGTRLTVL.

This chain connects TRBV10-1 to TRBJ2-5; D ambiguous. Germline CDR1 WNHNN, CDR2 SYGVQD (reference sequence). Trimming removed 0 bases from V and 2 bases from J, with 7 bases in between. This CDR3 spans 14 amino acids. The CDR3 DNA reads as TGCGCCAGCAGTGAGTCGATAGGACAAGAGACCCAGTACTTC. As protein: CASSESIGQETQYF.

This chain links TRBV2 with TRBJ2-3; D not resolved. Germline V gene data show CDR1 as SNHLY and CDR2 as FYNNEI. This CDR3 comprises 14 residues. With 4 bases removed from V and 2 bases from J, the gap between germline ends came to 10 bases. The CDR3 coding sequence is TGTGCCAGCAGTGGGGGTGCCGACACAGATACGCAGTATTTT. Protein sequence: CASSGGADTDTQYF. Full variable domain (remainder filled in from reference TRBV2 and TRBJ2-3): EPEVTQTPSHQVTQMGQEVILRCVPISNHLYFYWYRQILGQKVEFLVSFYNNEISEKSEIFDDQFSVERPDGSNFTLKIRSTKLEDSAMYFCASSGGADTDTQYFGPGTRLTVL.

V gene TRBV27 combines with J gene TRBJ2-7, with 11 bases lining up with TRBD2. Trimming cost V 3 bases and J 3 bases; bases outside gene matches: 1. The CDR3 totals 14 residues. Germline V gene lookup returns CDR1 MNHEY and CDR2 SMNVEV (reference sequence). The CDR3 here is CASSFTSGSYEQYF. Here the CDR3 DNA reads TGTGCCAGCAGTTTCACTAGCGGGAGCTACGAGCAGTACTTC.

The chain combines TRBV5-1 with TRBJ2-3, with D uncertain. The CDR3 sequence is 14 residues long. Germline assignment: CDR1 SGHRS and CDR2 YFSETQ. Trimming cost V 0 bases and J 2 bases, with 7 bases left between them. The CDR3 DNA is TGCGCCAGCAGCTTGGCCCCCCCCACAGATACGCAGTATTTT. It yields the protein CASSLAPPTDTQYF.

This clone was observed once. V is TRBV9 and J is TRBJ1-6, with 9 bases matching TRBD1. The CDR3 has 15 residues. With 0 bases clipped from V and 10 bases from J, the junction kept 5 bases outside the gene matches. CDR1 SGDLS and CDR2 YYNGEE come from the germline V gene. Here the CDR3 reads CASSVAWDRESPLHF. CDR3 nucleotides: TGTGCCAGCAGCGTAGCTTGGGACAGGGAGTCACCCCTCCACTTT.

The gene calls are TRBV2 and TRBJ2-2, with D perhaps given as TRBD1 or TRBD2 (5 bases each). Trimming left V 8 bases short and J 3 bases short, with 10 bases between. CDR1 is SNHLY, CDR2 FYNNEI, per germline. This CDR3 spans 13 amino acids. CDR3 coding DNA: TGTGCCAGCGGACGGGACGACACCGGGGAGCTGTTTTTT. Translating gives CASGRDDTGELFF. Drawing the rest from reference TRBV2 and TRBJ2-2, the complete variable domain is EPEVTQTPSHQVTQMGQEVILRCVPISNHLYFYWYRQILGQKVEFLVSFYNNEISEKSEIFDDQFSVERPDGSNFTLKIRSTKLEDSAMYFCASGRDDTGELFFGEGSRLTVL.

The gene calls are TRBV15 and TRBJ1-1; D remains ambiguous. V was trimmed by 3 bases and J by 1 base, leaving 6 bases between them. In germline, CDR1 is LNHNV, CDR2 YYDKDF (reference sequence). This CDR3 has 13 amino acids. CDR3 loop: CATSSAGNTEAFF. The DNA of the CDR3 is TGTGCCACCAGCAGCGCCGGGAACACTGAAGCTTTCTTT.

The chain employs TRBV7-9 and TRBJ1-4, with 11 bases identical to TRBD1. The ends lost 5 bases at V and 8 bases at J; junction bases unmatched: 10. The CDR3 runs 16 residues. Germline values: CDR1 SEHNR, CDR2 FQNEAQ (reference sequence). CDR3 sequence: CASSELGQGAREKLFF. DNA for the CDR3: TGTGCCAGCAGCGAACTCGGACAGGGGGCGAGGGAAAAACTGTTTTTT. Combining the CDR3 with reference TRBV7-9 and TRBJ1-4 gives the whole variable domain DTGVSQNPRHKITKRGQNVTFRCDPISEHNRLYWYRQTLGQGPEFLTYFQNEAQLEKSRLLSDRFSAERPKGSFSTLEIQRTEQGDSAMYLCASSELGQGAREKLFFGSGTQLSVL.

The J gene is TRBJ2-1, the V gene TRBV9, with 7 bases fitting TRBD2. V lost 4 bases, J lost 2 bases, and 12 bases stayed unmatched. The CDR3 extends over 17 amino acids. Per germline, CDR1 SGDLS and CDR2 YYNGEE. The CDR3 region is CASSNPSGASPYNEQFF. Written as DNA, the CDR3 is TGTGCCAGCAGCAATCCTAGCGGAGCCTCCCCCTACAATGAGCAGTTCTTC.

The chain uses TRBV25-1 and TRBJ2-2; maybe TRBD2 (5 bases). V was cut by 2 bases and J by 5 bases, with 18 bases left in between. CDR1 MGHDK and CDR2 SYGVNS come from the germline V gene. The CDR3 has 17 residues. The DNA of the CDR3 is TGTGCCAGCAGTGAAAGTGAAGGACTCCGGCCGACCGGGGAGCTGTTTTTT. Its protein is CASSESEGLRPTGELFF.

The chain combines TRBV5-1 with TRBJ1-1; D gene uncertain. Germline loops: CDR1 SGHRS, CDR2 YFSETQ. Trimming took 5 bases from V and 4 from J, leaving 15 bases between them. There are 14 residues in the CDR3. The DNA for the CDR3 is TGCGCCAGCAGACCCCCCGGCGGCGGCACTGAAGCTTTCTTT. It translates to CASRPPGGGTEAFF.

The gene calls are TRBV19 and TRBJ2-4, with D possibly TRBD1 on 5 matching bases. Germline V gene sequence: CDR1 LNHDA, CDR2 SQIVND (reference sequence). This CDR3 has 13 amino acids. The V end lost 2 bases, the J end lost 9 bases, and 11 bases lay between the germline ends. The CDR3 DNA reads as TGTGCCAGTAGTATAATCGGCCAGGGCATTCAGTACTTC. It translates to CASSIIGQGIQYF.

Regarding this clone: The sample carries other DNA sequences with the same CDR3. This chain uses TRBV11-2 with TRBJ2-7; 7 positions agree with TRBD2. CDR1 and CDR2 from the germline V gene are SGHAT and FQNNGV. J gave up 1 base and V 5 bases, and 8 bases lay outside the gene matches. The CDR3 spans 15 residues. CDR3 region: CASSPPGLSSYEQYF. The CDR3 DNA follows: TGTGCCAGCAGCCCGCCGGGACTATCGTCCTACGAGCAGTACTTC.

This rearrangement joins TRBV27 to TRBJ1-1; 7 bases are a match to TRBD1. Germline CDR1 is MNHEY and CDR2 is SMNVEV (reference sequence). The CDR3 is 17 residues long. The ends lost 5 bases at V and 0 bases at J; junction bases unmatched: 12. The DNA of the CDR3 is TGTGCCAGCAGTCCCGGGACAGCCAATAGGATGAACACTGAAGCTTTCTTT. This codes for CASSPGTANRMNTEAFF.

V and J are TRBV5-1 and TRBJ2-5; 9 nucleotides agree with TRBD1. CDR3 size: 15 residues. Germline loops: CDR1 SGHRS, CDR2 YFSETQ. Unmatched junction bases numbered 7, after V lost 4 bases and J lost 3 bases. The chain's CDR3 is CASSTAGTGKETQYF. The DNA for the CDR3 is TGCGCCAGCAGCACCGCCGGGACAGGGAAAGAGACCCAGTACTTC.

The CDR3 coding sequence is TGTGCCAGCAGCTTAGGGGGAACAGGTGAAGCTTTCTTT. Its translation is CASSLGGTGEAFF. V is TRBV5-4 and J is TRBJ1-1, with D perhaps TRBD1 (6 bases). The CDR3 is made up of 13 amino acids. The V end lost 2 bases, the J end lost 7 bases, and 12 bases lay between the germline ends. The germline CDR1 and CDR2 sequences are SGHNT and YYREEE (reference sequence).